The 21 T cell receptor beta chains reported below all come from one sample, sequenced in a study of persistence of HIV-infected CD4 T cells. This was the immunoSEQ version 4 assay in survey mode. This table comes from immunoSEQ multiplex PCR, and its TCRdb copy is limited to in-frame clones, with some not included. The table has about 45,000 clones, around 90% seen once. For these TCRs, the target antigens are not known. Cells were stimulated nonspecifically with anti-CD3/anti-CD28 magnetic beads. Sorting of responding CD4+ T cells relied on upregulated CD40 ligand together with CD69. The starting material was CD4+ T cells sorted from PBMCs after approximately 18-hour stimulation, obtained from a patient who received antiretroviral therapy. The origin of the receptors is an adult woman with HIV who was CMV-seropositive.

The rearrangement uses TRBV9 and TRBJ1-2, with 10 bases aligning to TRBD1. V shed 2 bases, J shed 6 bases, and the junction held 7 bases outside the gene matches. The germline V gene has CDR1 SGDLS and CDR2 YYNGEE. The CDR3 contains 15 residues. CDR3 nucleotides: TGTGCCAGCAGCGTGCAACCGGGACAGGGGAATGGCTACACCTTC. This gives the protein CASSVQPGQGNGYTF.

The DNA of the CDR3 is TGTGCCAGTAGTAGAGGTGGGCCGTATTTCAATCAGCCCCAGCATTTT. It translates to CASSRGGPYFNQPQHF. The gene calls are TRBV19 and TRBJ1-5; no clear D gene. Germline lookup yields CDR1 LNHDA and CDR2 SQIVND (reference sequence). CDR3 length: 16 residues. V shed 4 bases and J shed 3 bases, with 16 bases lying between them.

In DNA form, the CDR3 reads TGTGCCAGCAGCAAAGTCCAGGGGGGGAGCACAGATACGCAGTATTTT. Translation gives CASSKVQGGSTDTQYF. This chain links TRBV21-1 with TRBJ2-3. TRBV21-1 is marked as a pseudogene. The CDR3 extends over 16 amino acids.

The gene calls are TRBV5-8 and TRBJ1-2; 7 nucleotides agree with TRBD1. V lost 4 bases and J lost 8; bases outside the gene matches: 17. The germline gives CDR1 SGHTS, CDR2 YDEGEE. The CDR3 contains 16 residues. The CDR3 reads CASSMTVPGQFGGYTF. The CDR3 region has the DNA TGTGCCAGCAGCATGACTGTCCCGGGACAGTTTGGGGGCTACACCTTC.

The chain recombines TRBV3-1 (or the pseudogene TRBV3-2) with TRBJ2-2, with TRBD2 matching over 8 bases. Germline V CDR1 and CDR2: LGHDT, YNNKEL (reference sequence). The length of the CDR3 is 17 residues. With 4 bases clipped from V and 1 base from J, the junction kept 8 bases outside the gene matches. The CDR3 is CASSPPGGLVNTGELFF. In DNA form, the CDR3 reads TGTGCCAGCAGCCCTCCGGGGGGGCTAGTGAACACCGGGGAGCTGTTTTTT.

The chain couples TRBV19 to TRBJ1-4; D may be TRBD1 (6 bases). The CDR3 has 14 residues. Trimming left V 5 bases short and J 8 bases short, with 15 bases between. Germline CDR1 LNHDA, CDR2 SQIVND (reference sequence). The CDR3 DNA reads TGTGCCAGTAGTGGTCGGGGGCACCAGGAAAAACTGTTTTTT. This sequence encodes CASSGRGHQEKLFF.

The genes are TRBV7-2 and TRBJ2-7, with 12 nucleotides matching TRBD2. Per the germline V gene, CDR1 is SGHTA and CDR2 is FQGNSA. After removal of 1 base from V and 7 bases from J, the junction contained 14 bases not matched to a gene. There are 18 residues in the CDR3. DNA for the CDR3: TGTGCCAGCAGCTTAGGTCGGAGGCCTAGCGGGGGGGCCTGGGAGCAGTACTTC. This translates into CASSLGRRPSGGAWEQYF.

The CDR3 sequence: CASSVDGAPNSPLHF. As DNA, the CDR3 is TGTGCCAGCAGCGTAGACGGAGCTCCGAATTCACCCCTCCACTTT. The chain couples TRBV9 to TRBJ1-6; no clear D. The CDR3 sequence is 15 residues long. The V end lost 0 bases, the J end lost 7 bases, and 11 bases lay between the germline ends. CDR1 and CDR2 (germline): SGDLS, YYNGEE.

This clone was found a few times. The chain employs TRBV5-1 and TRBJ2-2; 14 nucleotides match TRBD2. Looked up from germline, CDR1 is SGHRS and CDR2 is YFSETQ. The J segment lost 5 bases and the V segment lost 4 bases, leaving 4 bases of the junction unmatched. The length of the CDR3 is 16 residues. The CDR3 DNA follows: TGCGCCAGCAGCGGGACTAGCGGGAGTGAAACCGGGGAGCTGTTTTTT. Its translation is CASSGTSGSETGELFF.

The gene calls are TRBV10-3 and TRBJ1-2; TRBD1 might be the D (5 bases). V was clipped by 6 bases and J by 5 bases, with 7 bases between them. This CDR3 contains 11 residues. Germline CDR1 reads ENHRY; CDR2 reads SYGVKD. CDR3 sequence reads: CAISRDYGYTF. The CDR3 bases are TGTGCCATCAGCAGGGATTATGGCTACACCTTC.

J is TRBJ1-1 and V is TRBV7-8; D perhaps matches TRBD1 (5 bases). CDR1 is SGHVS, CDR2 FQNEAQ, per germline. The V gene lost 5 bases and the J gene lost 1 base, with 8 bases spanning the gap. This CDR3 has 13 amino acids. The CDR3 region is CASSPGTNTEAFF. Written as DNA, the CDR3 is TGTGCCAGCAGCCCTGGGACGAACACTGAAGCTTTCTTT.

The chain combines TRBV19 with TRBJ1-5, with 10 bases identical to TRBD1. V shed 6 bases and J 6 bases; nucleotides not matched to a gene: 2. CDR3 length: 13 residues. Germline values: CDR1 LNHDA, CDR2 SQIVND (reference sequence). CDR3 sequence reads: CASSGQGGQPQHF. Written as DNA, the CDR3 is TGTGCCAGTAGCGGACAGGGGGGTCAGCCCCAGCATTTT. Full variable domain (missing parts from reference TRBV19 and TRBJ1-5): DGGITQSPKYLFRKEGQNVTLSCEQNLNHDAMYWYRQDPGQGLRLIYYSQIVNDFQKGDIAEGYSVSREKKESFPLTVTSAQKNPTAFYLCASSGQGGQPQHFGDGTRLSIL.

This clone has only one observation. V is TRBV5-8 and J is TRBJ1-2; no clear D gene. The V end lost 2 bases, the J end lost 7 bases, and 12 bases lay between the germline ends. CDR3 length equals 13 residues. Germline assignment: CDR1 SGHTS and CDR2 YDEGEE. CDR3 sequence (DNA): TGTGCCAGCAGCTTAGGGCGGTCCGGTGGCTACACCTTC. It is translated as CASSLGRSGGYTF.

This clone was seen only a few times. The V gene is TRBV5-1, the J gene TRBJ1-1, with a weak D call TRBD1 (6 bases). The germline V gene has CDR1 SGHRS and CDR2 YFSETQ. Trimming pared 5 bases from V and 1 base from J, leaving 15 bases between. CDR3 length equals 15 residues. The CDR3 is CASRPGAGQNTEAFF. The CDR3 bases are TGCGCCAGCAGGCCAGGGGCGGGACAGAACACTGAAGCTTTCTTT.

CDR3 DNA: TGCGCCAGCAGCCCGACTAGCCCCAGGAACACCGGGGAGCTGTTTTTT. Translated, it gives CASSPTSPRNTGELFF. V is TRBV5-1 and J is TRBJ2-2; 7 nucleotides agree with TRBD2. The germline CDR1 and CDR2 sequences are SGHRS and YFSETQ. This CDR3 is built from 16 residues. With V trimmed by 4 bases and J by 1 base, 7 bases remained unmatched. The complete variable domain, with remaining parts taken from reference TRBV5-1 and TRBJ2-2, reads KAGVTQTPRYLIKTRGQQVTLSCSPISGHRSVSWYQQTPGQGLQFLFEYFSETQRNKGNFPGRFSGRQFSNSRSEMNVSTLELGDSALYLCASSPTSPRNTGELFFGEGSRLTVL.

This chain connects TRBV5-5 to TRBJ1-1, with a weak D call TRBD1 (5 bases). The V gene lost 7 bases and the J gene lost 0 bases, with 13 bases spanning the gap. Germline V gene lookup returns CDR1 SGHKS and CDR2 YYEKEE (reference sequence). The CDR3 is 14 amino acids. The CDR3 loop reads CASEPRVVNTEAFF. The CDR3 nucleotides are TGTGCCAGCGAACCCAGGGTGGTGAACACTGAAGCTTTCTTT.

CDR3 sequence (DNA): TGTGCCAGCAGGCCCGATACAGGGGAAGCTGGAAACACCATATATTTT. Protein sequence: CASRPDTGEAGNTIYF. The J gene is TRBJ1-3, the V gene TRBV2; 7 bases line up with TRBD1. V lost 6 bases, J lost 2 bases, and 10 bases stayed unmatched. The CDR3 is made up of 16 amino acids. Germline CDR1 is SNHLY and CDR2 is FYNNEI.

The chain links TRBV11-3 to TRBJ2-7; tentatively, D is TRBD1 or TRBD2 (7 bases each). Trimming shortened V by 8 bases and J by 4 bases, and 18 bases separated the two germline ends. Germline CDR1 is SGHNT and CDR2 is YENEEA. The CDR3 spans 14 residues. The CDR3 coding sequence is TGTGCCAGCCCCAGGGGGGGCGGAATATACGAGCAGTACTTC. Translating gives CASPRGGGIYEQYF.

The chain combines TRBV6-4 with TRBJ2-1; TRBD1 aligns across 10 bases. There are 17 residues in the CDR3. The V and J ends lost 1 base and 7 bases, in that order; junction bases with no gene match: 10. The germline CDR1 and CDR2 sequences are MRHNA and SNTAGT. CDR3 protein: CASSDFDRGHGRNEQFF. The DNA of the CDR3 is TGTGCCAGCAGTGACTTTGACAGGGGGCATGGCAGGAATGAGCAGTTCTTC.

The chain uses TRBV4-1 and TRBJ1-4; D is perhaps TRBD1 (5 bases). CDR3 size: 16 residues. V was pared by 0 bases and J by 7 bases, with 15 bases between. CDR1 and CDR2 (germline): MGHRA, YSYEKL. The CDR3 DNA is TGCGCCAGCAGCCAAGAGGGGGGAACCGTGGGTGAAAAACTGTTTTTT. Translating gives CASSQEGGTVGEKLFF.

The chain carries TRBV7-8 and TRBJ1-2; D perhaps matches TRBD1 (5 bases). The length of the CDR3 is 13 residues. Trimming stripped 3 bases from V and 2 bases from J, with 7 bases between. Germline lookup yields CDR1 SGHVS and CDR2 FQNEAQ. The DNA for the CDR3 is TGTGCCAGCAGCTTTCAGGGAAACTATGGCTACACCTTC. Residues: CASSFQGNYGYTF.